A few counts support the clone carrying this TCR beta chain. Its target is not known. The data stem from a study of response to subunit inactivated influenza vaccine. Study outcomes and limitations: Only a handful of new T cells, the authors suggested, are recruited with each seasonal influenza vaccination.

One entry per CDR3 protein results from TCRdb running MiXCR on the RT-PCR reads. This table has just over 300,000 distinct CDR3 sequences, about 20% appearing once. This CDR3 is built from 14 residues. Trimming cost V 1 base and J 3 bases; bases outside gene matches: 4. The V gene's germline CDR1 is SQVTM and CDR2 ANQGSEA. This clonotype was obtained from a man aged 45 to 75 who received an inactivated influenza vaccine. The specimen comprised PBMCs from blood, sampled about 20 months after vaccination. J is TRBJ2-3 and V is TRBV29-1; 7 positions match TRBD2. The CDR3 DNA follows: TGCAGCGTTGAAGTCGGGAGGAGTACAGATACGCAGTATTTT. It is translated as CSVEVGRSTDTQYF.